A single sample gave rise to the 22 T cell receptor beta chains below, sequenced in a study of T cell clonality in common variable immunodeficiency. Study-level findings and limits: Reportedly, TCR beta sequences from common variable immunodeficiency showed fewer deletions and N-nucleotide insertions.

The antigens of these receptors remain unknown. Produced via immunoSEQ multiplex PCR; TCRdb's table is partial and in-frame only. This record lists 15,000 to 20,000 clones, none seen once only, and the top ten clones contain around 6.6%. Sequenced material: peripheral blood mononuclear cells. Receptor source: a human donor with common variable immunodeficiency.

This clone showed up many times. From the germline J gene comes the end of the CDR3, since the read stops 3 residues before it. This chain joins TRBV7-2 and TRBJ1-2; no clear D gene. V lost 1 base and J lost 4, with 10 bases in between. Germline loops: CDR1 SGHTA, CDR2 FQGNSA. This CDR3 comprises 14 residues. The CDR3 reads CASSLERESYGYTF. The DNA read from the CDR3 is TGTGCCAGCAGCTTAGAGCGGGAAAGCTATGGC.

As to this clone: The CDR3 goes on 3 residues after the read ends, and that part is filled in from the germline J gene. The rearrangement links TRBV7-2 to TRBJ1-2, with TRBD1 identical over 10 bases. The CDR3 length is 15 residues. Germline CDR1 is SGHTA and CDR2 is FQGNSA. Trimming cost V 1 base and J 7 bases; bases outside gene matches: 6. The part of the CDR3 DNA that was read is TGTGCCAGCAGCTTAGGGGGACAGGGGCAGGGTGGC. Protein product: CASSLGGQGQGG. In full, the CDR3 is CASSLGGQGQGGYTF.

This clone has at least ten counts. The observed sequence ends 3 residues before the CDR3 terminus, with the missing tail filled in from the germline J gene. The chain links TRBV4-1 to TRBJ2-7; a weak D match, TRBD1 (6 bases). CDR1 MGHRA and CDR2 YSYEKL come from the germline V gene. This CDR3 spans 15 amino acids. Trimming removed 2 bases from V and 0 bases from J, with 11 bases in between. The CDR3 loop reads CASSQQGSSSYEQYF. CDR3 DNA (partial): TGCGCCAGCAGCCAACAGGGGAGCTCCTCCTACGAG.

Concerning this clone: The CDR3 end is not reached by the read, which stops 3 residues before it; the germline J gene fills it in. The genes are TRBV20-1 and TRBJ1-2; D is perhaps TRBD1 (6 bases). The CDR3 runs 12 residues. CDR1 and CDR2 (germline): DFQATT, SNEGSKA (reference sequence). V gave up 6 bases and J gave up 7 bases, with 15 bases separating them. The covered CDR3 bases are TGCAGTGCACCCGCGGGGGCTCGTGGC. Translating it yields CSAPAGARG. The CDR3 reads in full as CSAPAGARGYTF.

On this clone: The read falls 3 residues short of the CDR3 end, and the missing part is taken from the germline J gene. The rearrangement links TRBV30 to TRBJ1-3, with D possibly TRBD1 on 6 matching bases. V lost 5 bases, J lost 0 bases, and 20 bases lay in between. The germline CDR1 and CDR2 sequences are GTSNPN and SVGIG (reference sequence). This CDR3 is built from 17 residues. CDR3 bases read: TGTGCCTGGGATAAAACGGGGGGCGCGTTCTCTGGAAACACC. It specifies CAWDKTGGAFSGNT. The full CDR3 reads CAWDKTGGAFSGNTIYF.

The CDR3 reads CASSLNRNSPLHF. Incomplete CDR3 DNA: TGTGCCAGCAGCTTAAACAGAAATTCACCC. The chain joins TRBV7-3 to TRBJ1-6; D is uncertain. The CDR3 end falls 3 residues outside the read, so it is completed with the germline J gene. Germline V gene sequence: CDR1 SGHTA, CDR2 FQGTGA. CDR3 length: 13 amino acids. The V end lost 1 base, the J end lost 7 bases, and 5 bases lay between the germline ends.

Remarks on this clone: The observed sequence ends 3 residues before the CDR3 terminus, with the missing tail filled in from the germline J gene. The chain links TRBV5-1 to TRBJ2-7; a weak D match, TRBD1 (6 bases). The CDR3 totals 15 residues. V lost 0 bases, J lost 0 bases, and 10 bases lay in between. Germline CDR1 is SGHRS and CDR2 is YFSETQ. The CDR3 DNA, read in part, is TGCGCCAGCAGCTTGGAGGGGGTTAGCTCCTACGAG. Translated: CASSLEGVSSYE. The complete CDR3 protein is CASSLEGVSSYEQYF.

Of note for this clone: The read gets to within 3 residues of the CDR3 end, and the germline J gene fills in the rest. The V gene is TRBV30, the J gene TRBJ1-1, with a tentative D call TRBD1 (6 bases). Deletions cut 5 bases from V and 3 bases from J, with 10 bases between. Germline V CDR1 and CDR2: GTSNPN, SVGIG (reference sequence). The CDR3 covers 12 residues. The DNA read from the CDR3 is TGTGCCTGGGCACAGGGTTACACTGAA. Its translation is CAWAQGYTE. The CDR3 in its entirety is CAWAQGYTEAFF.

This clone came up a few times. The DNA ends 3 residues before the CDR3 does, and the rest of the CDR3 is filled in from the germline J gene. The genes are TRBV11-2 and TRBJ1-6, with D unresolved. The CDR3 extends over 15 amino acids. Germline assignment: CDR1 SGHAT and CDR2 FQNNGV. V lost 5 bases to trimming and J lost 6 bases, with 14 bases between them. The CDR3 DNA, read in part, is TGTGCCAGCAGCCTAATTCGGGGAGGTAATTCACCC. This sequence encodes CASSLIRGGNSP. The complete CDR3 protein is CASSLIRGGNSPLHF.

Comments on this clone: The CDR3 is cut off 3 residues early in the read; its end comes from the germline J gene. The chain joins TRBV7-9 to TRBJ2-7; no clear D gene. This CDR3 is built from 13 residues. Per germline, CDR1 SEHNR and CDR2 FQNEAQ (reference sequence). The V and J ends lost 4 bases and 0 bases respectively, with 7 bases between them. The CDR3: CASSSARSYEQYF. The DNA read from the CDR3 is TGTGCCAGCAGCTCAGCCCGCTCCTACGAG. Combining the CDR3 with reference TRBV7-9 and TRBJ2-7 gives the whole variable domain DTGVSQNPRHKITKRGQNVTFRCDPISEHNRLYWYRQTLGQGPEFLTYFQNEAQLEKSRLLSDRFSAERPKGSFSTLEIQRTEQGDSAMYLCASSSARSYEQYFGPGTRLTVT.

This clone came up a few times. The read terminates 3 residues before the CDR3 end, so the remaining end is supplied by the germline J gene. This chain links TRBV30 with TRBJ2-5; perhaps TRBD1 as D (5 bases). The CDR3 runs 14 residues. Germline CDR1 and CDR2: GTSNPN and SVGIG (reference sequence). V was trimmed by 8 bases and J by 4 bases, leaving 20 bases between them. CDR3 residues: CAARPTGYGETQYF. The DNA read from the CDR3 is TGTGCCGCACGGCCCACAGGTTATGGAGAGACC.

This clone came up a few times. The read finishes 3 residues shy of the CDR3 end, and the germline J gene is used to complete it. The chain links TRBV7-9 to TRBJ1-4, with a tentative D call TRBD1 (6 bases). Germline V gene data show CDR1 as SEHNR and CDR2 as FQNEAQ (reference sequence). The CDR3 extends over 14 amino acids. With 5 bases removed from V and 4 bases from J, the gap between germline ends came to 11 bases. The CDR3 DNA, read in part, is TGTGCCAGCAGCCCCGGACAGTTTAATGAAAAA. Translated: CASSPGQFNEK. The whole CDR3 is CASSPGQFNEKLFF.

The table lists this clone with many counts. From the germline J gene comes the end of the CDR3, since the read stops 3 residues before it. The genes are TRBV30 and TRBJ1-1, with D hard to call. The germline gives CDR1 GTSNPN, CDR2 SVGIG (reference sequence). The CDR3 covers 12 residues. Partial CDR3 DNA: TGTGCCTGGAGTGTATCCCCGGGGGAA. Translated, it gives CAWSVSPGE. In full, the CDR3 reads CAWSVSPGEAFF.

On this clone: The read falls 3 residues short of the CDR3 end, and the missing part is taken from the germline J gene. J is TRBJ1-4 and V is TRBV2, with D perhaps matching TRBD1 (6 bases). Germline V gene sequence: CDR1 SNHLY, CDR2 FYNNEI. The CDR3 is 14 amino acids. Trimming took 3 bases from V and 1 from J, leaving 6 bases between them. The CDR3 sequence: CASSDRGTNEKLFF. CDR3 bases read: TGTGCCAGCAGTGACAGGGGAACTAATGAAAAA.

Points on this clone: With the read ending 3 residues before the CDR3 end, the germline J gene is used to fill in that end. The chain has TRBV19 and TRBJ2-7; the match to TRBD2 covers 8 bases. The CDR3 length is 14 residues. The V gene end was trimmed by 9 bases and the J gene end by 0 bases; junction bases not matched to a gene: 7. Germline V lookup: CDR1 LNHDA, CDR2 SQIVND (reference sequence). CDR3 in amino acids: CASGGDGVSYEQYF. The sequenced CDR3 bases are TGTGCCAGCGGGGGGGACGGGGTCTCCTACGAG. The full variable domain, rest sourced from reference TRBV19 and TRBJ2-7, is DGGITQSPKYLFRKEGQNVTLSCEQNLNHDAMYWYRQDPGQGLRLIYYSQIVNDFQKGDIAEGYSVSREKKESFPLTVTSAQKNPTAFYLCASGGDGVSYEQYFGPGTRLTVT.

Ten or more counts support this clone. With the read ending 3 residues before the CDR3 end, the germline J gene is used to fill in that end. This rearrangement joins TRBV18 to TRBJ2-1, with D perhaps matching TRBD2 (5 bases). Germline V gene data show CDR1 as KGHSH and CDR2 as LQKENI. The V and J ends lost 6 bases and 2 bases respectively, with 14 bases between them. CDR3 length: 15 amino acids. CDR3 in amino acids: CASSHSEKTYNEQFF. CDR3 DNA (partial): TGTGCCAGCTCTCATAGCGAGAAAACCTACAATGAG.

Worth noting for this clone: The read gets to within 3 residues of the CDR3 end, and the germline J gene fills in the rest. The chain employs TRBV5-1 and TRBJ2-7; 11 bases map to TRBD2. This CDR3 spans 15 amino acids. CDR1 and CDR2 from the germline V gene are SGHRS and YFSETQ. The junction had 3 bases not matched to a gene; V was cut back by 2 bases and J by 2 bases. The CDR3 reads CASSFGTSGTYEQYF. CDR3 DNA (partial): TGCGCCAGCAGCTTCGGGACTAGCGGTACCTACGAG.

There are many counts of this clone. The CDR3 end falls 3 residues outside the read, so it is completed with the germline J gene. V and J are TRBV18 and TRBJ2-7; TRBD2 is a possible D gene (5 bases). The CDR3 is made up of 15 amino acids. V gave up 2 bases and J gave up 0 bases, with 11 bases separating them. Germline CDR1 is KGHSH and CDR2 is LQKENI. CDR3 bases read: TGTGCCAGCTCACCAAAAGAGGGCTCCTCCTACGAG. It is translated as CASSPKEGSSYE. The full CDR3 sequence reads CASSPKEGSSYEQYF.

This clone was observed at least ten times. With the read ending 3 residues before the CDR3 end, the germline J gene is used to fill in that end. V gene TRBV28 combines with J gene TRBJ2-1; maybe TRBD1 (6 bases). Per the germline V gene, CDR1 is MDHEN and CDR2 is SYDVKM. V was clipped by 4 bases and J by 9 bases, with 10 bases between them. The CDR3 runs 12 residues. CDR3 DNA (partial): TGTGCCAGCAGTTATCAGGGGAGTGAG. Amino acids: CASSYQGSE. The whole CDR3 protein is CASSYQGSEQFF.

This clone has a handful of counts. The read comes to an end 3 residues before the CDR3 does, leaving the germline J gene to fill in the end. V and J are TRBV11-2 and TRBJ2-7, with a weak D call TRBD2 (5 bases). Germline V gives CDR1 SGHAT, CDR2 FQNNGV. The V gene lost 0 bases and the J gene lost 3 bases, with 9 bases spanning the gap. The CDR3 loop spans 14 amino acids. CDR3 sequence: CASSLEADLYEQYF. CDR3 bases read: TGTGCCAGCAGCTTAGAAGCGGACCTCTACGAG.

Worth noting for this clone: The DNA ends 3 residues before the CDR3 does, and the rest of the CDR3 is filled in from the germline J gene. The gene calls are TRBV6-2 or TRBV6-3 and TRBJ1-1; TRBD1 agrees at 8 bases. In germline, CDR1 is MNHEY, CDR2 SVGEGT. CDR3 length: 13 amino acids. The part of the CDR3 DNA that was read is TGTGCCAGCAGTTACGGGACAGGCTCGGAA. Amino acids: CASSYGTGSE. The full CDR3 protein is CASSYGTGSEAFF.

This clone has more than one count but fewer than ten. The read terminates 3 residues before the CDR3 end, so the remaining end is supplied by the germline J gene. V and J are TRBV18 and TRBJ1-1; weak D call: TRBD1 (6 bases). This CDR3 is 16 amino acids long. Germline loops: CDR1 KGHSH, CDR2 LQKENI. The V end was cut by 5 bases, the J end by 6 bases, with 22 bases between. CDR3 bases read: TGTGCCAGCTCAGCGGAGGCGGGGGGCGCGGGGCCTGAA. The encoded protein is CASSAEAGGAGPE. The entire CDR3 protein reads CASSAEAGGAGPEAFF. Looking up the rest from reference TRBV18 and TRBJ1-1 gives the full variable domain: NAGVMQNPRHLVRRRGQEARLRCSPMKGHSHVYWYRQLPEEGLKFMVYLQKENIIDESGMPKERFSAEFPKEGPSILRIQQVVRGDSAAYFCASSAEAGGAGPEAFFGQGTRLTVV.